This TCR beta chain appears in the sequencing data of a study of graft-versus-host responses after intestinal transplantation. Overall study: Those transplanted obtained multivisceral, liver-intestinal, or isolated intestinal grafts.

Graft-derived tissue was subjected to processing to liberate intraepithelial and lamina propria lymphocytes. Measured with immunoSEQ multiplex PCR; TCRdb has only the in-frame clones, and not every one. This sample carries under 75,000 clones, about nine tenths of them seen once, and the ten largest clones take roughly 1.7%. Regarding this clone: Its target is not known.

The CDR3 consists of 15 residues. After removal of 3 bases from V and 2 bases from J, the junction contained 2 bases not matched to a gene. Germline V gene data show CDR1 as MGHRA and CDR2 as YSYEKL. Findings and caveats of the study: GvH clonotypes were identified within recipient marrow, with a subset emerging first in ileum or blood.

This clonotype originated in a human patient who received an intestinal transplant, so some T cells may come from the graft donor. J is TRBJ2-2 and V is TRBV4-1, with 8 bases lining up with TRBD2. The sequenced sample was ileum tissue, obtained 350 to 400 days after transplant. This CDR3 is CASSHTSGNTGELFF. The CDR3 DNA follows: TGCGCCAGCAGCCATACTAGCGGAAACACCGGGGAGCTGTTTTTT.